This TCR beta chain derives from a study of T cells in Graves' hyperthyroidism and ophthalmopathy. Study at large: Pretreatment peripheral blood was obtained at initial diagnosis. Study findings and constraints: Appearing also in blood were most of the thyroid clonotypes expanded above 0.001. For ophthalmopathy, model prediction preceded onset by a median approximately 6 months. Ophthalmopathy could be told apart from stable hyperthyroidism with a 13 V-J model.

TCR beta CDR3 regions were amplified from RNA transcripts. HTBI primers drove first-round RT-PCR of the TCR CDR3. TCRdb recomputed calls from the multiplex PCR reads with MiXCR, one row per CDR3 protein. The repertoire consists of approximately 700,000 distinct CDR3 sequences, with approximately 16% occurring once and the leading ten covering approximately 8.4%. Germline CDR1 SGHRS, CDR2 YFSETQ. CDR3 length equals 13 residues. V lost 7 bases and J lost 5, with 13 bases in between. This clonotype occurred many times. Its antigen is still unknown. This rearrangement joins TRBV5-1 to TRBJ2-1, with a tentative D call TRBD1 (6 bases). The sample comprised blood. The receptor's source is a man aged 18 to 35 with Graves' hyperthyroidism. CDR3 protein: CASEGVGHNEQFF. CDR3 in DNA: TGCGCCAGCGAGGGGGTGGGGCACAATGAGCAGTTCTTC. The full variable domain, in which reference TRBV5-1 and TRBJ2-1 provide the parts outside the CDR3, is KAGVTQTPRYLIKTRGQQVTLSCSPISGHRSVSWYQQTPGQGLQFLFEYFSETQRNKGNFPGRFSGRQFSNSRSEMNVSTLELGDSALYLCASEGVGHNEQFFGPGTRLTVL.